This entry lists 26 T cell receptor beta chains sequenced from one sample in a study of shared T cell receptors in the human thymus. Sequencing was performed with immunoSEQ multiplex PCR; in TCRdb, only in-frame clones are kept and a portion is missing. The profile shows 640,000 or so clones, around 87% of them singletons. This sample also belongs to another study, concerning human thymus T cells.

Sequenced sample: thymocytes. These receptor sequences come from a boy under two years old with a congenital heart defect.

There are a few counts of this clone. This chain connects TRBV6-1 to TRBJ1-5, with no clear D. CDR3 length: 14 amino acids. Deletions cut 4 bases from V and 0 bases from J, with 7 bases between. CDR1 and CDR2 from the germline V gene are MNHNS and SASEGT. The DNA for the CDR3 is TGTGCCAGCAGTGGTGAGGTTAGCAATCAGCCCCAGCATTTT. Its protein is CASSGEVSNQPQHF.

The J gene is TRBJ1-1, the V gene TRBV28; 7 bases line up with TRBD1. The CDR3 loop spans 15 amino acids. Germline V lookup: CDR1 MDHEN, CDR2 SYDVKM. Unmatched junction bases numbered 8, after V lost 6 bases and J lost 1 base. The CDR3 here is CASRTQGDPNTEAFF. CDR3 coding DNA: TGTGCCAGCAGGACGCAGGGGGACCCGAACACTGAAGCTTTCTTT.

The chain is built from TRBV30 and TRBJ2-2, with a possible D match to TRBD1 (5 bases). The germline V and J ends were trimmed by 1 base and 3 bases, with 24 bases remaining between them. Per germline, CDR1 GTSNPN and CDR2 SVGIG (reference sequence). The CDR3 has 19 residues. DNA of the CDR3: TGTGCCTGGAGTGCCCGTGGGGCAGCCACGGCTAGGGACACCGGGGAGCTGTTTTTT. Its translation: CAWSARGAATARDTGELFF. The full variable domain, its missing parts supplied by reference TRBV30 and TRBJ2-2, is SQTIHQWPATLVQPVGSPLSLECTVEGTSNPNLYWYRQAAGRGLQLLFYSVGIGQISSEVPQNLSASRPQDRQFILSSKKLLLSDSGFYLCAWSARGAATARDTGELFFGEGSRLTVL.

V gene TRBV27 combines with J gene TRBJ1-4; D is ambiguous. Per germline, CDR1 MNHEY and CDR2 SMNVEV (reference sequence). This CDR3 has 13 residues. The V end lost 3 bases, the J end lost 8 bases, and 10 bases lay between the germline ends. Written as DNA, the CDR3 is TGTGCCAGCAGTTTCCAACGCGCCGAAAAACTGTTTTTT. This gives the protein CASSFQRAEKLFF.

There are a few counts of this clone. This chain connects TRBV28 to TRBJ1-2; maybe TRBD1 (5 bases). This CDR3 comprises 13 residues. Germline CDR1 reads MDHEN; CDR2 reads SYDVKM. The V and J ends lost 6 bases and 0 bases respectively, with 8 bases between them. The CDR3 coding sequence is TGTGCCAGCAGCACGACAGCTAACTATGGCTACACCTTC. Its translation: CASSTTANYGYTF.

Here the CDR3 reads CASSFHRGRREAFF. The CDR3 nucleotides read TGTGCCAGCAGCTTCCACAGGGGGCGTCGAGAAGCTTTCTTT. J is TRBJ1-1 and V is TRBV13, with 9 bases aligning to TRBD1. J lost 8 bases, V lost 3 bases, and 7 bases had no gene match. There are 14 residues in the CDR3. CDR1 PRHDT and CDR2 FYEKMQ come from the germline V gene (reference sequence).

The chain has TRBV28 and TRBJ2-5; 14 bases align to TRBD2. The length of the CDR3 is 15 residues. CDR1 and CDR2 from the germline V gene are MDHEN and SYDVKM. Trimming at V came to 6 bases and at J to 4 bases, leaving 4 bases not matched to a gene. The CDR3, as DNA: TGTGCCAGCAGGCGACTAGCGGGAGGGTCAGAGACCCAGTACTTC. It is translated as CASRRLAGGSETQYF.

This chain uses TRBV11-2 with TRBJ2-2, with a possible D match to TRBD1 (5 bases). The CDR3 spans 17 residues. CDR1 is SGHAT, CDR2 FQNNGV, per germline. V was shortened by 2 bases and J by 0 bases, with 13 bases between the two germline ends. CDR3 in amino acids: CASSLRKLQANTGELFF. The CDR3 DNA reads as TGTGCCAGCAGCTTAAGGAAACTACAGGCGAACACCGGGGAGCTGTTTTTT.

V and J are TRBV14 and TRBJ2-7; the D is unclear. This CDR3 has 13 residues. Trimming shortened V by 4 bases and J by 2 bases, and 9 bases separated the two germline ends. From germline, CDR1 is SGHDN and CDR2 FVKESK. CDR3 nucleotides: TGTGCCAGCAGCCCGTGGCCAGCCTACGAGCAGTACTTC. This gives the protein CASSPWPAYEQYF.

V and J are TRBV4-3 and TRBJ2-2; unclear D gene. V shed 1 base and J shed 0 bases, with 21 bases lying between them. CDR1 and CDR2 (germline): LGHNA, YSLEER. The length of the CDR3 is 20 residues. The DNA for the CDR3 is TGCGCCAGCAGCCAAGTGGCCTTGAGTAGAAGCGAGCCGAACACCGGGGAGCTGTTTTTT. This encodes CASSQVALSRSEPNTGELFF.

The rearrangement uses TRBV9 and TRBJ2-7, with 7 nucleotides matching TRBD2. The V gene end was trimmed by 4 bases and the J gene end by 4 bases; junction bases not matched to a gene: 14. This CDR3 has 16 amino acids. Germline CDR1 and CDR2: SGDLS and YYNGEE. In nucleotides, the CDR3 is TGTGCCAGCAGCTCGAGCCCCGGGGACGGGGGGTACGAGCAGTACTTC. This codes for CASSSSPGDGGYEQYF.

The V gene is TRBV4-3, the J gene TRBJ1-4; D call uncertain. The CDR3 contains 16 residues. Germline V CDR1 and CDR2: LGHNA, YSLEER. The germline V and J ends were trimmed by 2 bases and 11 bases, with 21 bases remaining between them. Here the CDR3 DNA reads TGCGCCAGCAGCCAAAGGCGAGTCCGGGCAAGGGAGAAACTGTTTTTT. It specifies CASSQRRVRAREKLFF.

CDR3 in amino acids: CASSVDASETYEQYF. The CDR3 bases are TGTGCCAGCAGCGTAGACGCTAGCGAAACCTACGAGCAGTACTTC. The rearrangement links TRBV9 to TRBJ2-7; D is perhaps TRBD2 (6 bases). Germline V gives CDR1 SGDLS, CDR2 YYNGEE. The CDR3 totals 15 residues. V shed 0 bases and J shed 2 bases, with 12 bases lying between them.

The CDR3 DNA is TGCGCCAGCAGCCAAGAAGCAGGCTACGAGCAGTACTTC. This codes for CASSQEAGYEQYF. V gene TRBV4-3 combines with J gene TRBJ2-7; D call uncertain. Germline V gives CDR1 LGHNA, CDR2 YSLEER. CDR3 length: 13 residues. V was clipped by 0 bases and J by 3 bases, with 6 bases between them.

This sequence joins TRBV14 and TRBJ1-3, with D hard to call. Germline-derived CDR1 and CDR2 are SGHDN and FVKESK. The CDR3 has 17 residues. V was cut by 1 base and J by 4 bases, with 17 bases left in between. In nucleotides, the CDR3 is TGTGCCAGCAGCCAAGTTGACGGGTCATCGTCCGGAAACACCATATATTTT. Amino acids: CASSQVDGSSSGNTIYF.

The chain carries TRBV14 and TRBJ2-6; D is possibly TRBD1 (5 bases). Germline CDR1 and CDR2: SGHDN and FVKESK. The CDR3 is made up of 19 amino acids. Trimming removed 4 bases at V and 0 bases at J, with 19 bases between. The CDR3 coding sequence is TGTGCCAGCAGCCCACCGTCTAGACAGAGAAGCTCTGGGGCCAACGTCCTGACTTTC. As protein: CASSPPSRQRSSGANVLTF.

V is TRBV29-1 and J is TRBJ1-1; D remains unclear. V was trimmed by 6 bases and J by 3 bases, leaving 8 bases between them. CDR3 length: 11 residues. Germline V lookup: CDR1 SQVTM, CDR2 ANQGSEA. The CDR3 sequence: CSVRTDTEAFF. Here the CDR3 DNA reads TGCAGCGTGCGTACAGACACTGAAGCTTTCTTT. The whole variable domain, remainder taken from reference TRBV29-1 and TRBJ1-1, is SAVISQKPSRDICQRGTSLTIQCQVDSQVTMMFWYRQQPGQSLTLIATANQGSEATYESGFVIDKFPISRPNLTFSTLTVSNMSPEDSSIYLCSVRTDTEAFFGQGTRLTVV.

This chain links TRBV29-1 with TRBJ2-5; 12 bases map to TRBD2. Germline CDR1 reads SQVTM; CDR2 reads ANQGSEA. This CDR3 is built from 15 residues. V gave up 0 bases and J gave up 5 bases; unmatched junction bases: 4. The CDR3 spells CSVEDGLAGRETQYF. Written as DNA, the CDR3 is TGCAGCGTTGAAGATGGACTAGCGGGGAGGGAGACCCAGTACTTC.

This clone occurred once. The chain carries TRBV19 and TRBJ2-5, with D possibly TRBD2 on 5 matching bases. The CDR3 sequence is 19 residues long. In germline, CDR1 is LNHDA, CDR2 SQIVND (reference sequence). V dropped 0 bases and J dropped 3 bases, with 23 bases sitting between them. CDR3 sequence: CASSIEPGLAFIPEETQYF. The CDR3 coding sequence is TGTGCCAGTAGTATAGAACCGGGATTGGCGTTTATACCTGAAGAGACCCAGTACTTC.

The CDR3 reads CSVLQGQGAWEQYF. The DNA for the CDR3 is TGCAGCGTCCTACAGGGACAGGGGGCTTGGGAGCAGTACTTC. This chain links TRBV29-1 with TRBJ2-7, with 12 bases aligning to TRBD1. Germline V gene data show CDR1 as SQVTM and CDR2 as ANQGSEA. CDR3 length: 14 residues. With 6 bases clipped from V and 7 bases from J, the junction kept 10 bases outside the gene matches.

This clone has more than one count but fewer than ten. The CDR3 bases are TGTGCCAGCAGCATTTGGACAGGGTGGATTTACGAGCAGTACTTC. This sequence encodes CASSIWTGWIYEQYF. The J gene is TRBJ2-7, the V gene TRBV7-8; 8 bases match TRBD1. This CDR3 has 15 amino acids. Germline V gene data show CDR1 as SGHVS and CDR2 as FQNEAQ. The V gene end was trimmed by 5 bases and the J gene end by 4 bases; junction bases not matched to a gene: 10.

The chain links TRBV6-5 to TRBJ1-5, with a possible D match to TRBD1 (5 bases). V shed 5 bases and J shed 0 bases, with 11 bases lying between them. Germline V gene lookup returns CDR1 MNHEY and CDR2 SVGAGI. This CDR3 spans 15 amino acids. CDR3 sequence (DNA): TGTGCCAGCAGTACCCGGGGGGGTAGCAATCAGCCCCAGCATTTT. This translates into CASSTRGGSNQPQHF.

The chain has TRBV7-9 and TRBJ1-2, with D maybe TRBD1 (5 bases). The germline V gene encodes CDR1 SEHNR and CDR2 FQNEAQ (reference sequence). CDR3 length: 14 amino acids. V was shortened by 3 bases and J by 4 bases, with 12 bases between the two germline ends. The CDR3 coding sequence is TGTGCCAGCAGCTTTCCCACGGGACTCTATGGCTACACCTTC. As protein: CASSFPTGLYGYTF.

The V call is TRBV30, the J call TRBJ1-2, with TRBD1 matching 10 bases. This CDR3 has 14 amino acids. Trimming removed 3 bases from V and 6 bases from J; junction bases left unmatched: 7. Germline values: CDR1 GTSNPN, CDR2 SVGIG (reference sequence). The CDR3 DNA sequence: TGTGCCTGGAGGGGGCCGGGACAGGGGCATGGCTACACCTTC. Protein sequence: CAWRGPGQGHGYTF.

The V gene is TRBV5-5, the J gene TRBJ2-7; D is perhaps TRBD1 (6 bases). Trimming pared 4 bases from V and 2 bases from J, leaving 19 bases between. CDR1 and CDR2 (germline): SGHKS, YYEKEE (reference sequence). The CDR3 is made up of 16 amino acids. In DNA, the CDR3 is TGTGCCAGCAGCCAATACACAGGGAGAGGGGCCTACGAGCAGTACTTC. Its protein product is CASSQYTGRGAYEQYF.

V is TRBV9 and J is TRBJ2-3, with 9 bases fitting TRBD2. The CDR3 extends over 16 amino acids. Unmatched junction bases numbered 9, after V lost 0 bases and J lost 7 bases. Looked up from germline, CDR1 is SGDLS and CDR2 is YYNGEE. This chain's CDR3 is CASSVGIAGVKYTQYF. CDR3 DNA sequence: TGTGCCAGCAGCGTAGGTATAGCGGGAGTAAAATATACGCAGTATTTT.